The 26 T cell receptor beta chains reported below all come from one sample, sequenced in a study of blood T cell repertoires in COVID-19 (dated by TCRdb to 2020 to 2022). Library prep was done by the immunoSEQ multiplex PCR assay. This immuneACCESS table, as held by TCRdb, lists in-frame sequences with V and J called but not all clones. Of the missing ones, under half trace to an unresolved V gene in checked studies; the others have no known cause. This sample gives about 250,000 clones in total; approximately 85% of them show up just once. About 8.2% of the sample is taken by the ten largest. The sequenced sample was PBMCs or T cells enriched from blood (not recorded which). Receptors originate from a woman between 45 and 65 years old with acute COVID-19.

The J gene is TRBJ1-2, the V gene TRBV19, with a weak D call TRBD1 (5 bases). Germline lookup yields CDR1 LNHDA and CDR2 SQIVND (reference sequence). V was pared by 6 bases and J by 1 base, with 12 bases between. This CDR3 has 14 residues. CDR3 sequence (DNA): TGTGCCAGTAGCCCCTGGCAGGGTAACTATGGCTACACCTTC. Protein product: CASSPWQGNYGYTF.

This clone turned up a few times. V and J are TRBV7-6 and TRBJ2-1; 9 positions agree with TRBD1. The V gene's germline CDR1 is SGHVS and CDR2 FNYEAQ. The length of the CDR3 is 14 residues. V lost 4 bases, J lost 8 bases, and 6 bases stayed unmatched. The CDR3 is CASSYLTGGDEQFF. CDR3 nucleotide sequence: TGTGCCAGCAGCTATTTAACAGGGGGCGATGAGCAGTTCTTC.

The chain recombines TRBV29-1 with TRBJ1-2; D gene unclear. CDR1 SQVTM and CDR2 ANQGSEA come from the germline V gene. This CDR3 has 12 amino acids. The V end lost 6 bases, the J end lost 2 bases, and 10 bases lay between the germline ends. CDR3 protein: CSVTAGNYGYTF. CDR3 bases: TGCAGCGTGACCGCGGGCAACTATGGCTACACCTTC.

The genes are TRBV5-5 and TRBJ1-6; D may be TRBD1 (6 bases). V was cut by 1 base and J by 7 bases, with 12 bases left in between. Germline CDR1 is SGHKS and CDR2 is YYEKEE (reference sequence). The CDR3 has 15 amino acids. This chain's CDR3 is CASSLTGNENSPLHF. As DNA, the CDR3 is TGTGCCAGCAGCTTGACAGGGAACGAAAATTCACCCCTCCACTTT.

This clone was counted a few times. The chain links TRBV10-2 to TRBJ1-1; the match to TRBD1 covers 9 bases. Germline V gene data show CDR1 as WSHSY and CDR2 as SAAADI. V trimming: 1 base; J trimming: 4 bases; junction bases outside the gene matches: 7. The CDR3 contains 16 residues. Here the CDR3 reads CASSEYPGQGVTEAFF. The DNA of the CDR3 is TGCGCCAGCAGTGAGTACCCGGGACAGGGAGTCACTGAAGCTTTCTTT.

This clone was recorded only once. The chain is built from TRBV7-2 and TRBJ1-6; 8 bases align to TRBD1. Germline V gene lookup returns CDR1 SGHTA and CDR2 FQGNSA. V was clipped by 5 bases and J by 13 bases; unmatched bases: 13. The CDR3 runs to 15 residues. This CDR3 reads CASSPLRTGSDPLHF. The DNA for the CDR3 is TGTGCCAGCAGCCCCTTGAGGACAGGGTCGGACCCCCTCCACTTT.

V is TRBV7-2 and J is TRBJ2-7; D is uncertain. The CDR3 is 13 residues long. The ends were cut back, 5 bases at V and 7 bases at J, with 15 bases in the middle. From germline, CDR1 is SGHTA and CDR2 FQGNSA. CDR3 nucleotides: TGTGCCAGCAGCATGGCTGGTAAGAGGGAGCAGTACTTC. Translated: CASSMAGKREQYF.

The V gene is TRBV6-5, the J gene TRBJ2-7, with 9 bases lining up with TRBD2. CDR1 is MNHEY, CDR2 SVGAGI, per germline. The ends lost 6 bases at V and 3 bases at J; junction bases unmatched: 6. The CDR3 runs to 14 residues. The CDR3 loop is CASSKAGGNYEQYF. For the CDR3, the DNA is TGTGCCAGCAGCAAAGCGGGGGGCAACTACGAGCAGTACTTC.

This clone was detected once. The chain recombines TRBV2 with TRBJ1-3; the D is unclear. The CDR3 contains 14 residues. Germline lookup yields CDR1 SNHLY and CDR2 FYNNEI. V lost 0 bases and J 3 bases, leaving 6 bases between the germline ends. The CDR3 DNA sequence: TGTGCCAGCAGTGAAGCGCCACTTGGAAACACCATATATTTT. This sequence encodes CASSEAPLGNTIYF.

The chain carries TRBV12-3 or TRBV12-4 and TRBJ1-1; 7 bases are shared with TRBD1. The junction had 5 bases not matched to a gene; V was cut back by 4 bases and J by 6 bases. The CDR3 runs 13 residues. In nucleotides, the CDR3 is TGTGCCAGCAGTTCCGACAGGGATGCTGAAGCTTTCTTT. Residues: CASSSDRDAEAFF.

The chain uses TRBV5-4 and TRBJ2-3, with D possibly being TRBD1 (6 bases). CDR1 is SGHNT, CDR2 YYREEE, per germline (reference sequence). CDR3 size: 16 residues. The V end lost 0 bases, the J end lost 4 bases, and 15 bases lay between the germline ends. CDR3 protein: CASSLASGVFADTQYF. The CDR3 DNA reads as TGTGCCAGCAGCTTGGCTTCAGGGGTTTTCGCAGATACGCAGTATTTT.

The rearrangement uses TRBV5-6 and TRBJ1-1, with 11 bases lining up with TRBD1. CDR3 length: 16 amino acids. The ends lost 3 bases at V and 4 bases at J; junction bases unmatched: 8. Per the germline V gene, CDR1 is SGHDT and CDR2 is YYEEEE. The CDR3 DNA reads TGTGCCAGCAGCTCCCGGGACAGGGGGAGTAGCACTGAAGCTTTCTTT. It specifies CASSSRDRGSSTEAFF. Full variable domain (remainder filled in from reference TRBV5-6 and TRBJ1-1): DAGVTQSPTHLIKTRGQQVTLRCSPKSGHDTVSWYQQALGQGPQFIFQYYEEEERQRGNFPDRFSGHQFPNYSSELNVNALLLGDSALYLCASSSRDRGSSTEAFFGQGTRLTVV.

This clone was picked up one time. The CDR3 sequence: CASSDTAKTEAFF. CDR3 nucleotides: TGTGCCAGCAGTGACACAGCTAAAACTGAAGCTTTCTTT. The V call is TRBV2, the J call TRBJ1-1; D not certain. Germline loops: CDR1 SNHLY, CDR2 FYNNEI. The CDR3 is 13 residues long. Trimming took off 3 bases at V and 5 bases at J, with 10 bases between the two ends.

The V call is TRBV4-2, the J call TRBJ1-6; the match to TRBD1 covers 7 bases. J lost 5 bases, V lost 1 base, and 2 bases had no gene match. Germline V CDR1 and CDR2: LGHNA, YNFKEQ. The CDR3 has 15 amino acids. DNA of the CDR3: TGTGCCAGCAGCCAAGGTACAGGGGATAATTCACCCCTCCACTTT. Translation gives CASSQGTGDNSPLHF.

The chain joins TRBV19 to TRBJ2-7, with TRBD1 matching over 7 bases. CDR1 is LNHDA, CDR2 SQIVND, per germline (reference sequence). J was trimmed by 4 bases and V by 5 bases; bases with no gene match: 14. This CDR3 has 16 amino acids. The CDR3 region has the DNA TGTGCCAGTAGTCCCGAGGGGGCGCGGCGATTTTACGAGCAGTACTTC. It encodes CASSPEGARRFYEQYF.

CDR3 nucleotides: TGTGCCATCAGTGAGTCGACTAGCGGGGGGGCCCACAATGAGCAGTTCTTC. This gives the protein CAISESTSGGAHNEQFF. The chain is built from TRBV10-3 and TRBJ2-1; the match to TRBD2 covers 14 bases. Germline lookup yields CDR1 ENHRY and CDR2 SYGVKD. The CDR3 covers 17 residues. V was clipped by 0 bases and J by 5 bases; unmatched bases: 3.

V gene TRBV30 combines with J gene TRBJ1-3, with 7 bases that match TRBD1. The CDR3 length is 15 residues. Germline CDR1 reads GTSNPN; CDR2 reads SVGIG (reference sequence). The ends lost 3 bases at V and 0 bases at J; junction bases unmatched: 5. This CDR3 is CAWRGQIFSGNTIYF. The CDR3 DNA follows: TGTGCCTGGAGGGGACAGATCTTCTCTGGAAACACCATATATTTT.

This clone showed up just once. The chain combines TRBV6-5 with TRBJ1-1; no clear D. Trimming shortened V by 6 bases and J by 8 bases, and 10 bases separated the two germline ends. Germline V gene data show CDR1 as MNHEY and CDR2 as SVGAGI. The CDR3 length is 11 residues. Here the CDR3 reads CASRGVEEAFF. The CDR3 nucleotides are TGTGCCAGCAGGGGAGTCGAGGAAGCTTTCTTT.

V usage is TRBV2 and J usage is TRBJ2-2; 12 bases line up with TRBD2. Trimming took 8 bases from V and 0 from J; bases not matched to a gene: 4. CDR3 length equals 16 residues. Germline CDR1 reads SNHLY; CDR2 reads FYNNEI. The CDR3 DNA sequence: TGTGCCAGCCTGACTAGCGGGGGAGCGAACACCGGGGAGCTGTTTTTT. Its protein is CASLTSGGANTGELFF.

V usage is TRBV15 and J usage is TRBJ1-2; the D gene is possibly TRBD1 (5 bases). The CDR3 extends over 14 amino acids. The V end was cut by 3 bases, the J end by 6 bases, with 14 bases between. Germline values: CDR1 LNHNV, CDR2 YYDKDF (reference sequence). The CDR3 reads CATSRPGGFHGYTF. In nucleotides, the CDR3 is TGTGCCACCAGCAGGCCTGGGGGGTTTCATGGCTACACCTTC.

The CDR3 protein is CASSRQGYNEKLFF. In DNA form, the CDR3 reads TGTGCCAGCAGCCGACAGGGTTATAATGAAAAACTGTTTTTT. J is TRBJ1-4 and V is TRBV7-8, with 7 nucleotides matching TRBD1. Germline assignment: CDR1 SGHVS and CDR2 FQNEAQ. CDR3 length: 14 residues. Trimming took 5 bases from V and 4 from J; bases not matched to a gene: 4.

The chain employs TRBV6-2 or TRBV6-3 and TRBJ1-4, with D perhaps matching TRBD1 (5 bases). The length of the CDR3 is 19 residues. Trimming left V 2 bases short and J 3 bases short, with 22 bases between. The V gene's germline CDR1 is MNHEY and CDR2 SVGEGT. The CDR3 loop is CASSYTNATEVWSNEKLFF. In nucleotides, the CDR3 is TGTGCCAGCAGTTACACGAATGCGACAGAGGTTTGGTCTAATGAAAAACTGTTTTTT.

The rearrangement links TRBV7-2 to TRBJ2-1; 9 positions agree with TRBD1. Unmatched junction bases numbered 6, after V lost 5 bases and J lost 10 bases. This CDR3 region has 13 residues. The germline V gene has CDR1 SGHTA and CDR2 FQGNSA. The CDR3 protein is CASSTYRGLEQFF. The CDR3 nucleotides are TGTGCCAGCAGCACGTACAGGGGGCTGGAGCAGTTCTTC.

The V gene is TRBV7-9, the J gene TRBJ1-2; the match to TRBD1 covers 8 bases. V was clipped by 0 bases and J by 8 bases; unmatched bases: 14. CDR3 length: 17 amino acids. CDR1 and CDR2 from the germline V gene are SEHNR and FQNEAQ (reference sequence). This chain's CDR3 is CASSLALGTGREKGYTF. For the CDR3, the DNA is TGTGCCAGCAGCTTAGCGTTGGGGACAGGCAGGGAGAAGGGCTACACCTTC.

CDR3 nucleotides: TGTGCCAGTAGTTCGGACAGACTGAACACTGAAGCTTTCTTT. Translation gives CASSSDRLNTEAFF. The rearrangement uses TRBV19 and TRBJ1-1, with a tentative D call TRBD1 (6 bases). The CDR3 extends over 14 amino acids. Trimming took 5 bases from V and 0 from J, leaving 10 bases between them. Germline V gene sequence: CDR1 LNHDA, CDR2 SQIVND (reference sequence).

This chain links TRBV5-1 with TRBJ1-2, with D possibly being TRBD1 (5 bases). The germline gives CDR1 SGHRS, CDR2 YFSETQ. V lost 0 bases, J lost 2 bases, and 8 bases lay in between. The CDR3 spans 14 residues. CDR3 loop: CASSLGTSNYGYTF. DNA of the CDR3: TGCGCCAGCAGCTTGGGGACATCGAACTATGGCTACACCTTC.